These 16 T cell receptor beta chains share one sample of origin, sequenced in a study of shared clonotypes between healthy human individuals. The protocol was immunoSEQ multiplex PCR, while the TCRdb copy is restricted to in-frame clones and leaves out a portion. The sample holds more than 2 million clones; 90% to 96% are singletons and the top ten take less than 0.15%. Source material: naive CD4+ T cells sorted from blood. The subset: CD45RA+ positively selected. These receptors came from a young man in good health.

This chain links TRBV4-2 with TRBJ2-5; 10 bases line up with TRBD1. This CDR3 comprises 15 residues. CDR1 is LGHNA and CDR2 is YNFKEQ in the germline V gene. V gave up 3 bases and J gave up 3 bases; unmatched junction bases: 4. The CDR3, as DNA: TGTGCCAGCAGCCACCCGGACAGGGGGGAAGAGACCCAGTACTTC. It encodes CASSHPDRGEETQYF.

V and J are TRBV2 and TRBJ2-1; unclear D gene. Trimming removed 7 bases at V and 0 bases at J, with 16 bases between. Germline V gene data show CDR1 as SNHLY and CDR2 as FYNNEI. The CDR3 extends over 16 amino acids. CDR3 region: CASNPLIGSSYNEQFF. The CDR3 DNA sequence: TGTGCCAGCAATCCCTTAATCGGAAGCTCCTACAATGAGCAGTTCTTC. The full variable domain, rest sourced from reference TRBV2 and TRBJ2-1, is EPEVTQTPSHQVTQMGQEVILRCVPISNHLYFYWYRQILGQKVEFLVSFYNNEISEKSEIFDDQFSVERPDGSNFTLKIRSTKLEDSAMYFCASNPLIGSSYNEQFFGPGTRLTVL.

The rearrangement links TRBV25-1 to TRBJ2-3; D is possibly TRBD1 (5 bases). The germline CDR1 and CDR2 sequences are MGHDK and SYGVNS. CDR3 length: 12 residues. V was shortened by 5 bases and J by 3 bases, with 6 bases between the two germline ends. For the CDR3, the DNA is TGTGCCAGCAGTAGGGGAACAGATACGCAGTATTTT. Protein sequence: CASSRGTDTQYF. The complete variable domain, with remaining parts taken from reference TRBV25-1 and TRBJ2-3, reads EADIYQTPRYLVIGTGKKITLECSQTMGHDKMYWYQQDPGMELHLIHYSYGVNSTEKGDLSSESTVSRIRTEHFPLTLESARPSHTSQYLCASSRGTDTQYFGPGTRLTVL.

J is TRBJ2-1 and V is TRBV19; 9 bases align to TRBD2. V was pared by 7 bases and J by 9 bases, with 10 bases of the junction left unmatched. Germline V gives CDR1 LNHDA, CDR2 SQIVND (reference sequence). The CDR3 consists of 14 residues. The CDR3 loop is CASNPLAGSPEQFF. The CDR3 DNA reads TGTGCCAGTAACCCGCTAGCGGGATCCCCTGAGCAGTTCTTC.

Note on this clone: Other DNA sequences in this specimen translate into the identical CDR3. This chain uses TRBV5-1 with TRBJ2-3; D gene ambiguous. CDR3 length equals 14 residues. Germline V gene lookup returns CDR1 SGHRS and CDR2 YFSETQ. Trimming shortened V by 2 bases and J by 0 bases, and 7 bases separated the two germline ends. CDR3 nucleotide sequence: TGCGCCAGCAGCTTTGGGCGGAGCACAGATACGCAGTATTTT. Translation: CASSFGRSTDTQYF.

The chain has TRBV2 and TRBJ2-3; 11 nucleotides line up with TRBD2. The CDR3 is 15 amino acids. Trimming at V came to 8 bases and at J to 3 bases, leaving 7 bases not matched to a gene. Per the germline V gene, CDR1 is SNHLY and CDR2 is FYNNEI. CDR3 residues: CASGSGGVGTDTQYF. The CDR3 nucleotides are TGTGCCAGCGGTAGCGGGGGGGTAGGAACAGATACGCAGTATTTT. The complete variable domain, with remaining parts taken from reference TRBV2 and TRBJ2-3, reads EPEVTQTPSHQVTQMGQEVILRCVPISNHLYFYWYRQILGQKVEFLVSFYNNEISEKSEIFDDQFSVERPDGSNFTLKIRSTKLEDSAMYFCASGSGGVGTDTQYFGPGTRLTVL.

This clone showed up just once. The chain is built from TRBV9 and TRBJ1-1, with 7 bases matching TRBD1. CDR3 length: 14 amino acids. The V gene's germline CDR1 is SGDLS and CDR2 YYNGEE. V gave up 5 bases and J gave up 1 base; unmatched junction bases: 5. DNA of the CDR3: TGTGCCAGCAGTGAGACAGGGACGAACACTGAAGCTTTCTTT. Translated: CASSETGTNTEAFF.

Notes on this clone: Within the sample, other DNA sequences also encode this same CDR3. CDR3 sequence: CAISGGQSTDTQYF. The DNA of the CDR3 is TGTGCCATCAGTGGAGGACAGAGCACAGATACGCAGTATTTT. This chain joins TRBV10-3 and TRBJ2-3; the D gene is possibly TRBD1 (6 bases). Trimming cost V 4 bases and J 0 bases, with 8 bases left between them. The germline CDR1 and CDR2 sequences are ENHRY and SYGVKD. CDR3 size: 14 residues.

The rearrangement links TRBV11-2 to TRBJ2-7; 12 bases are a match to TRBD2. This CDR3 region has 19 residues. The trim removed 3 bases at V and 5 bases at J, leaving 17 bases unmatched. CDR1 and CDR2 from the germline V gene are SGHAT and FQNNGV. CDR3 region: CASSFGGASGRASFHEQYF. The CDR3 DNA reads as TGTGCCAGCAGCTTCGGGGGGGCTAGCGGGAGGGCCAGTTTTCACGAGCAGTACTTC.

The chain links TRBV10-3 to TRBJ2-7; 14 positions match TRBD2. This CDR3 has 18 amino acids. With V trimmed by 5 bases and J by 0 bases, 9 bases remained unmatched. The V gene's germline CDR1 is ENHRY and CDR2 SYGVKD. As DNA, the CDR3 is TGTGCCATCAGTTCCGGGACTAGCGGGGGCCGAAGCTCCTACGAGCAGTACTTC. Residues: CAISSGTSGGRSSYEQYF.

In regard to this clone: Other DNA sequences in the same sample also yield this CDR3. The V gene is TRBV27, the J gene TRBJ1-2; no clear D gene. The V gene lost 2 bases and the J gene lost 4 bases, with 8 bases spanning the gap. The CDR3 extends over 13 amino acids. From germline, CDR1 is MNHEY and CDR2 SMNVEV (reference sequence). DNA for the CDR3: TGTGCCAGCAGTTTACGCGGGTCCTATGGCTACACCTTC. It yields the protein CASSLRGSYGYTF.

The gene calls are TRBV6-5 and TRBJ2-3, with a tentative D call TRBD2 (5 bases). Trimming pared 7 bases from V and 2 bases from J, leaving 13 bases between. CDR3 length: 14 amino acids. CDR1 and CDR2 (germline): MNHEY, SVGAGI. The CDR3 coding sequence is TGTGCCAGCATGCCCCCCGGGGTCACAGATACGCAGTATTTT. Protein sequence: CASMPPGVTDTQYF.

The chain couples TRBV28 to TRBJ1-1, with 7 bases aligning to TRBD1. J lost 1 base, V lost 1 base, and 6 bases had no gene match. The CDR3 covers 16 residues. The germline gives CDR1 MDHEN, CDR2 SYDVKM. CDR3 sequence reads: CASSLSFGTANTEAFF. CDR3 nucleotides: TGTGCCAGCAGTTTATCGTTCGGGACAGCGAACACTGAAGCTTTCTTT.

The chain recombines TRBV30 with TRBJ1-5, with D possibly TRBD1 on 5 matching bases. V lost 2 bases and J lost 9, with 17 bases in between. This CDR3 region has 14 residues. Germline V lookup: CDR1 GTSNPN, CDR2 SVGIG (reference sequence). CDR3 sequence (DNA): TGTGCCTGGAGTTCTTCCTGGGGGGGTGGGCCCCAGCATTTT. This sequence encodes CAWSSSWGGGPQHF. Based on the CDR3 plus reference TRBV30 and TRBJ1-5, the full variable domain is SQTIHQWPATLVQPVGSPLSLECTVEGTSNPNLYWYRQAAGRGLQLLFYSVGIGQISSEVPQNLSASRPQDRQFILSSKKLLLSDSGFYLCAWSSSWGGGPQHFGDGTRLSIL.

The rearrangement uses TRBV2 and TRBJ1-5, with TRBD1 as a possible D gene (5 bases). This CDR3 is built from 13 residues. The V gene lost 11 bases and the J gene lost 8 bases, with 19 bases spanning the gap. CDR1 SNHLY and CDR2 FYNNEI come from the germline V gene. This chain's CDR3 is CADGGSANEPQHF. As DNA, the CDR3 is TGTGCCGATGGGGGGTCTGCTAATGAGCCCCAGCATTTT.

The chain employs TRBV6-1 and TRBJ2-3, with 12 bases fitting TRBD2. The CDR3 contains 18 residues. Unmatched junction bases numbered 11, after V lost 1 base and J lost 6 bases. CDR1 is MNHNS, CDR2 SASEGT, per germline. The CDR3: CASSEGSTSGGTIDTQYF. CDR3 DNA: TGTGCCAGCAGTGAAGGTTCTACTAGCGGGGGGACCATCGATACGCAGTATTTT.